This TCR beta chain was observed in a study of blood T cell repertoires in COVID-19 (TCRdb year 2020). Study-level background: The collaborator samples originated in the United States, Italy and Spain and spanned the acute and convalescent phases of COVID-19. The prospective study material was composed of cDNA or gDNA derived from T cells, B-cell-depleted T cells, or PBMCs. Subjects who had been exposed to COVID-19, were actively infected with it, or had recovered from it provided the deeply sampled blood TCRbeta repertoires that made up the dataset. The repertoires were released in a freely available public database meant as a resource for research on the immune response to SARS-CoV-2. The samples were drawn from two sources: the first 160 participants of the ongoing ImmuneRACE study, and 1,000 to 1,500 subjects contributed by 6 global collaborators. Sample metadata almost always included a de-identified subject ID, COVID-19 status, age in years and sex. Where available, HLA class I and class II types were obtained from metadata supplied by the sample provider rather than from assay-based typing. General conclusions and limits of the study: Clinical and demographic metadata were provided uncurated, with the amount varying by source and participant.

The immunoSEQ Assay, a bias-controlled multiplex PCR, was used to amplify TCRbeta CDR3 regions from genomic DNA. In the paper's pipeline: The number of nucleated cells in each sample was estimated from the amplification of reference gene primers within the assay. To quantify the absolute abundance of each unique TCRbeta CDR3 rearrangement, sequence reads were collapsed and filtered. For each sample, productive Simpson clonality was calculated as the square root of Simpson's diversity index over productive rearrangements. The table was pulled from immuneACCESS by TCRdb, which kept in-frame rearrangements only. Such tables lose some clones; where checked, under half of the loss comes from unresolved V genes, and the rest has no known cause. The DNA gave D and trimming, while V, J and clone size come from that table. This sample holds about 42,000 clones; around 89% were observed only once. 6.2% of the sample is in the top ten clones.

Details on this clone: It has no known antigen specificity. The record has no base qualities; no much larger clone is one base away.

Whole blood was collected in K2EDTA tubes by collaborating institutions according to the institutions' own protocols. For TCRbeta analysis, collaborator samples were shipped as frozen whole blood, as isolated PBMCs, or as DNA extracted from either sample type. V is clipped by 3 bases and J by 0 bases, and the sequence between their germline boundaries is 11 bases long. The germline V gene gives CDR1 as SGHTA and CDR2 as FQGNSA. Including cysteine and phenylalanine, the CDR3 has 16 amino acids. Only the CDR3 DNA stays, 48 bases, in frame from base 1. The source is a human donor in a cohort sampled during active COVID-19. The sequence joins TRBV7-2 to TRBJ2-2; TRBD2 is possibly the D segment (6 matching bases). Sequencing input: peripheral blood. The DNA sequence is given as TGTGCCAGCAGCTTCGGGGGACCCTCGAACACCGGGGAGCTGTTTTTT. It is translated as CASSFGGPSNTGELFF.